The T cell receptor (beta chain) under discussion was sequenced for a study of blood T cell repertoires in COVID-19. Study-level background: T cells, B-cell-depleted T cells, or PBMCs supplied cDNA or gDNA.

Per the original data handling: Estimation of nucleated cell counts was performed using reference gene primer amplification. Using immunoSEQ multiplex PCR, the repertoire was profiled, and TCRdb retains in-frame clones only, with some absent. V and J calls and clone size are those listed in that table; D and trimming were worked out from the DNA. The repertoire holds hundreds of thousands of clones, with around 87% as singletons. The cohort comprised adults aged 18 to 89 years residing in 24 US areas. Membership in each cohort depended on participant-reported clinical history. This clone has a handful of counts. This TCR came from a woman between 45 and 65 years old who had recovered from COVID-19. The sample consisted of PBMCs or T cells enriched from blood (not recorded which).

The CDR3 DNA sequence: TGTGCCAGCAGTGTACTCTCCTACGAGCAGTACTTC. Its translation is CASSVLSYEQYF. The chain employs TRBV2 and TRBJ2-7; unclear D gene. The CDR3 runs 12 residues. Per germline, CDR1 SNHLY and CDR2 FYNNEI. Trimming stripped 4 bases from V and 0 bases from J, with 4 bases between.